This T cell receptor beta chain was identified during a study of blood T cell repertoires in COVID-19. In the study overall: Acute-phase and convalescent COVID-19 samples originated in the United States, Italy and Spain.

Authors' data handling: Reference gene primer amplification gave nucleated cell count estimates. Using immunoSEQ multiplex PCR, the repertoire was profiled, and TCRdb retains in-frame clones only, with some absent. V and J calls and clone size are copied from that table; D and trimming were computed from the DNA. The sample records fewer than 200,000 clones, about nine tenths being singletons. Germline CDR1 reads MNHEY; CDR2 reads SMNVEV (reference sequence). V lost 2 bases to trimming and J lost 1 base, with 11 bases between them. This CDR3 has 15 residues. This clone was seen a few times. The chain couples TRBV27 to TRBJ2-5, with D tentatively TRBD2 (5 bases). This receptor was identified in a woman between 45 and 60 years old with acute or convalescent COVID-19. Sequencing was done on a sample of peripheral blood. CDR3 sequence: CASSLRLSGQETQYF. In nucleotides, the CDR3 is TGTGCCAGCAGTTTAAGGCTAAGCGGCCAAGAGACCCAGTACTTC.